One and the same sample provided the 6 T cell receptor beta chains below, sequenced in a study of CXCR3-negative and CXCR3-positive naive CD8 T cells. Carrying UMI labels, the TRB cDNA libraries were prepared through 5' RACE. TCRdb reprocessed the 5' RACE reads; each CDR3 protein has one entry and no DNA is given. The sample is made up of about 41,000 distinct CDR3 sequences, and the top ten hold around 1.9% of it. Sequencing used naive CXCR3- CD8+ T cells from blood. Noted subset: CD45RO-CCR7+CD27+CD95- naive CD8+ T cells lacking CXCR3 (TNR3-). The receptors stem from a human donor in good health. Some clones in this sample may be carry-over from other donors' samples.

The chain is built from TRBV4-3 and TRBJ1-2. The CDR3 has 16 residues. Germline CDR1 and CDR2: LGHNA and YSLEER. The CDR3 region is CASSPSLPALVYGYTF.

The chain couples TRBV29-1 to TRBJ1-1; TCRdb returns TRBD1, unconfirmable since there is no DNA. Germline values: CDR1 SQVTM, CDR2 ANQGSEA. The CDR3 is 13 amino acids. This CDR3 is CSVPGQGDTEAFF.

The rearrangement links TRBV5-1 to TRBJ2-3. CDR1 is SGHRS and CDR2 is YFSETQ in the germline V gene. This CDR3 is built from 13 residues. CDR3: CASSLDLTDTQYF.

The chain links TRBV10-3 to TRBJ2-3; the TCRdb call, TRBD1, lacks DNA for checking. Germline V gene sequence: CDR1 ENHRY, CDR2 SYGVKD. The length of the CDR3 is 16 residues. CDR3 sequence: CAISESGQGHGDTQYF.

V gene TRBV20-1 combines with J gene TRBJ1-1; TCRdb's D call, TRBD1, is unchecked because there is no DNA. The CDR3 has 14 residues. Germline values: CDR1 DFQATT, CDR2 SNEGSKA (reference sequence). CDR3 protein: CSAKGDNSHTEAFF.

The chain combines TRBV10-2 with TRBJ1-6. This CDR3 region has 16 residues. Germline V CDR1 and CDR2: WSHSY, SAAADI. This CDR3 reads CASSSTGSSYNSPLHF.